Listed below are T cell receptor beta chains from one sample, sequenced in a study of OX40 agonist ivuxolimab in advanced cancers. Profiling relied on immunoSEQ multiplex PCR, and the TCRdb table lists in-frame clones only, not all of them. Of about 36,000 clones listed, roughly 90% are singletons. Sequences were derived from CD4+ or CD8+ T cells sorted from blood, sampled in a trial of the OX40 agonist ivuxolimab. The receptors come from an adult with an advanced solid tumor such as melanoma, head and neck, liver or kidney cancer. Each CDR3 is given with its conserved first and last residue. The order of the fields is V gene, D gene, clone size, J gene, CDR3 DNA, CDR3 protein. The D gene is left open where the match is weak. The size entry is marked missing in some rows and otherwise reads once, few, many or a size class.

v_call: TRBV2; d_call: NA; clone_size: NA; j_call: TRBJ1-5; cdr3_nt: TGTGCCAGCAGTGATAGGTTTAGTCAGCCCCAGCATTTT; cdr3_aa: CASSDRFSQPQHF
v_call: TRBV30; d_call: NA; clone_size: NA; j_call: TRBJ1-6; cdr3_nt: TGTGCCTGGAGCTCTCAGGGAACCTATAATTCACCCCTCCACTTT; cdr3_aa: CAWSSQGTYNSPLHF
v_call: TRBV21-1; d_call: NA; clone_size: NA; j_call: TRBJ2-4; cdr3_nt: TGTGCCAGCAGCAAACAGGGCGCCGCCAAAAACATTCAGTACTTC; cdr3_aa: CASSKQGAAKNIQYF
v_call: TRBV11-3; d_call: TRBD2; clone_size: NA; j_call: TRBJ2-3; cdr3_nt: TGTGCCAGCAGCCCCCGGACCCTAGCGGGGGGGCCCAATACGCAGTATTTT; cdr3_aa: CASSPRTLAGGPNTQYF
v_call: TRBV27; d_call: NA; clone_size: once; j_call: TRBJ1-1; cdr3_nt: TGTGCCAGCAGTAGGGCAGGGTGGAACACTGAAGCTTTCTTT; cdr3_aa: CASSRAGWNTEAFF
v_call: TRBV5-4; d_call: NA; clone_size: NA; j_call: TRBJ2-5; cdr3_nt: TGTGCCAGCAGCCCCGGGACACGGACTTTGTTGGAGACCCAGTACTTC; cdr3_aa: CASSPGTRTLLETQYF
v_call: TRBV2; d_call: TRBD2; clone_size: NA; j_call: TRBJ2-4; cdr3_nt: TGTGCCAGCAGTGCGGCTAGCGGGGGTATTGGAGCCAAAAACATTCAGTACTTC; cdr3_aa: CASSAASGGIGAKNIQYF
v_call: TRBV27; d_call: TRBD2; clone_size: NA; j_call: TRBJ2-1; cdr3_nt: TGTGCCAGTCGAAAAAAAACTAGCGGAGAGGGCCCCAATGAGCAGTTCTTC; cdr3_aa: CASRKKTSGEGPNEQFF
v_call: TRBV11-2; d_call: NA; clone_size: NA; j_call: TRBJ2-7; cdr3_nt: TGTGCCAGCAGCACTAAGAGGGGGGGGGCCTACGAGCAGTACTTC; cdr3_aa: CASSTKRGGAYEQYF
v_call: TRBV28; d_call: NA; clone_size: NA; j_call: TRBJ1-2; cdr3_nt: TGTGCCAGCAGCCGCGACAGCCTCTATGGCTACACCTTC; cdr3_aa: CASSRDSLYGYTF
v_call: TRBV5-6; d_call: NA; clone_size: NA; j_call: TRBJ1-2; cdr3_nt: TGTGCCAGCAGCTACCCCGGGGGGGGCAGCAACTATGGCTACACCTTC; cdr3_aa: CASSYPGGGSNYGYTF
v_call: TRBV6-6; d_call: NA; clone_size: NA; j_call: TRBJ1-4; cdr3_nt: TGTGCCAGCAGTTACGGGGGGAACCCAACTGGGGAAAAACTGTTTTTT; cdr3_aa: CASSYGGNPTGEKLFF
v_call: TRBV28; d_call: NA; clone_size: few; j_call: TRBJ2-6; cdr3_nt: TGTGCCAGCAGTCCAAGGTTAGGGACTGGGGCCAACGTCCTGACTTTC; cdr3_aa: CASSPRLGTGANVLTF